These 25 T cell receptor beta chains came from one sample sequenced in a study of blood T cell repertoires in COVID-19. TCRdb's copy holds only in-frame clones and misses some; the assay was immunoSEQ multiplex PCR. The data contain a few hundred thousand clones, nearly 90% of them singletons. The sequencing input was PBMCs or T cells enriched from blood (not recorded which). Receptor source: a man aged 30 to 45 who had been exposed to COVID-19.

The rearrangement links TRBV7-8 to TRBJ1-3; 7 bases map to TRBD1. V lost 5 bases to trimming and J lost 5 bases; unmatched junction nucleotides: 6. From germline, CDR1 is SGHVS and CDR2 FQNEAQ. The CDR3 runs to 14 residues. The CDR3 DNA reads TGTGCCAGCAGCGAGACAGGGTCTAGAAACACCATATATTTT. Residues: CASSETGSRNTIYF.

The V call is TRBV6-1, the J call TRBJ1-1; D remains unclear. The germline V and J ends were trimmed by 6 bases and 0 bases, with 8 bases remaining between them. The germline gives CDR1 MNHNS, CDR2 SASEGT. The CDR3 extends over 13 amino acids. The CDR3 here is CASRELLNTEAFF. The CDR3 DNA follows: TGTGCCAGCAGAGAACTATTGAACACTGAAGCTTTCTTT.

The V gene is TRBV5-4, the J gene TRBJ1-2; unclear D gene. The CDR3 runs 14 residues. V shed 0 bases and J shed 4 bases, with 10 bases lying between them. In germline, CDR1 is SGHNT, CDR2 YYREEE (reference sequence). The CDR3 DNA follows: TGTGCCAGCAGCTTGGACATGGCCCCCTATGGCTACACCTTC. Translation: CASSLDMAPYGYTF. The variable domain in full, with the rest retrieved from reference TRBV5-4 and TRBJ1-2, is ETGVTQSPTHLIKTRGQQVTLRCSSQSGHNTVSWYQQALGQGPQFIFQYYREEENGRGNFPPRFSGLQFPNYSSELNVNALELDDSALYLCASSLDMAPYGYTFGSGTRLTVV.

The chain is built from TRBV5-6 and TRBJ2-1; TRBD2 aligns across 7 bases. Germline CDR1 reads SGHDT; CDR2 reads YYEEEE. After removal of 4 bases from V and 0 bases from J, the junction contained 4 bases not matched to a gene. This CDR3 contains 15 residues. The CDR3 region has the DNA TGTGCCAGCAGCATGCGGGGGAACTCCTACAATGAGCAGTTCTTC. Protein: CASSMRGNSYNEQFF.

The genes are TRBV5-1 and TRBJ1-1, with a tentative D call TRBD1 (6 bases). CDR3 length: 14 amino acids. With 1 base removed from V and 7 bases from J, the gap between germline ends came to 14 bases. Per the germline V gene, CDR1 is SGHRS and CDR2 is YFSETQ. The CDR3, as DNA: TGCGCCAGCAGCTTGATTGGGGGCGTCGGTGAAGCTTTCTTT. Residues: CASSLIGGVGEAFF.

In the case of this clone: With a much larger clone just one base away, this may be a read error. This chain joins TRBV6-4 and TRBJ2-1, with TRBD2 matching over 12 bases. After removal of 2 bases from V and 4 bases from J, the junction contained 0 bases not matched to a gene. There are 15 residues in the CDR3. CDR1 and CDR2 from the germline V gene are MRHNA and SNTAGT. The CDR3 spells CASSDTSGGYNEQFF. Written as DNA, the CDR3 is TGTGCCAGCAGTGACACTAGCGGGGGGTACAATGAGCAGTTCTTC.

This CDR3 reads CASSLKGAGQSKNIQYF. CDR3 bases: TGTGCCAGCAGCTTGAAGGGGGCAGGTCAATCCAAAAACATTCAGTACTTC. The genes are TRBV5-6 and TRBJ2-4, with 7 bases matching TRBD1. Germline V lookup: CDR1 SGHDT, CDR2 YYEEEE. This CDR3 is 17 amino acids long. The V segment lost 1 base and the J segment 2 bases; nucleotides outside the gene matches: 9. The whole variable domain, remainder taken from reference TRBV5-6 and TRBJ2-4, is DAGVTQSPTHLIKTRGQQVTLRCSPKSGHDTVSWYQQALGQGPQFIFQYYEEEERQRGNFPDRFSGHQFPNYSSELNVNALLLGDSALYLCASSLKGAGQSKNIQYFGAGTRLSVL.

V is TRBV3-1 (or the pseudogene TRBV3-2) and J is TRBJ2-7; tentatively, D is TRBD2 (6 bases). Germline V gene lookup returns CDR1 LGHDT and CDR2 YNNKEL (reference sequence). Trimming pared 0 bases from V and 7 bases from J, leaving 16 bases between. This CDR3 region has 15 residues. CDR3 nucleotides: TGTGCCAGCAGCCAAGATCATGGGCGGGGTGGGGAGCAGTACTTC. It encodes CASSQDHGRGGEQYF.

Turning to this clone: Other DNA sequences in the same sample also yield this CDR3. Here the CDR3 DNA reads TGTGCCAGCAGCCTCAGGAATAATGAGCAGTTCTTC. Encoded protein: CASSLRNNEQFF. The rearrangement uses TRBV6-5 and TRBJ2-1; D gene ambiguous. Germline values: CDR1 MNHEY, CDR2 SVGAGI. The CDR3 runs to 12 residues. Trimming shortened V by 6 bases and J by 7 bases, and 10 bases separated the two germline ends.

This chain connects TRBV7-6 to TRBJ2-2, with D possibly matching TRBD2 (6 bases). Per the germline V gene, CDR1 is SGHVS and CDR2 is FNYEAQ. This CDR3 has 17 residues. V lost 1 base, J lost 0 bases, and 12 bases lay in between. Here the CDR3 reads CASSLGYAGTNTGELFF. CDR3 bases: TGTGCCAGCAGCTTAGGGTACGCGGGGACGAACACCGGGGAGCTGTTTTTT.

V and J are TRBV12-5 and TRBJ1-2; 7 bases match TRBD1. CDR1 and CDR2 from the germline V gene are LGHNT and FRNRAP. J was trimmed by 3 bases and V by 4 bases; bases with no gene match: 5. The CDR3 is 14 residues long. This CDR3 reads CASGWVGQDYGYTF. CDR3 bases: TGTGCTAGTGGTTGGGTTGGACAGGACTATGGCTACACCTTC. The entire variable domain, with the rest obtained from reference TRBV12-5 and TRBJ1-2, is as follows: DARVTQTPRHKVTEMGQEVTMRCQPILGHNTVFWYRQTMMQGLELLAYFRNRAPLDDSGMPKDRFSAEMPDATLATLKIQPSEPRDSAVYFCASGWVGQDYGYTFGSGTRLTVV.

J is TRBJ1-5 and V is TRBV18, with a tentative D call TRBD1 (5 bases). CDR1 is KGHSH, CDR2 LQKENI, per germline. The CDR3 contains 15 residues. Trimming took off 5 bases at V and 0 bases at J, with 11 bases between the two ends. DNA for the CDR3: TGTGCCAGCTCATCGACAGTAGATAGCAATCAGCCCCAGCATTTT. Translation: CASSSTVDSNQPQHF. The full variable domain, completed using reference TRBV18 and TRBJ1-5, is NAGVMQNPRHLVRRRGQEARLRCSPMKGHSHVYWYRQLPEEGLKFMVYLQKENIIDESGMPKERFSAEFPKEGPSILRIQQVVRGDSAAYFCASSSTVDSNQPQHFGDGTRLSIL.

The rearrangement joins TRBV11-1 to TRBJ1-1, with D perhaps TRBD1 (6 bases). Germline-derived CDR1 and CDR2 are SGHAT and FQDESV (reference sequence). CDR3 length: 15 residues. V lost 4 bases, J lost 0 bases, and 12 bases lay in between. The DNA for the CDR3 is TGTGCCAGCAGCTCTCAAGACAGGATGAACACTGAAGCTTTCTTT. Translation: CASSSQDRMNTEAFF.

This clone came up once. V usage is TRBV11-2 and J usage is TRBJ2-6, with D unresolved. CDR3 size: 17 residues. Germline CDR1 SGHAT, CDR2 FQNNGV. V dropped 2 bases and J dropped 5 bases, with 16 bases sitting between them. In DNA, the CDR3 is TGTGCCAGCAGCTTAATTAGCATGTACGATAGGGCCAACGTCCTGACTTTC. Translating it yields CASSLISMYDRANVLTF.

The V and J genes are TRBV28 and TRBJ1-5; 8 nucleotides match TRBD1. This CDR3 region has 15 residues. CDR1 is MDHEN and CDR2 is SYDVKM in the germline V gene. The trim removed 9 bases at V and 1 base at J, leaving 8 bases unmatched. In DNA, the CDR3 is TGTGCCAGGAAAGACAGGGGTCGCAGCAATCAGCCCCAGCATTTT. It translates to CARKDRGRSNQPQHF. Supplemented by reference TRBV28 and TRBJ1-5, the full variable domain reads DVKVTQSSRYLVKRTGEKVFLECVQDMDHENMFWYRQDPGLGLRLIYFSYDVKMKEKGDIPEGYSVSREKKERFSLILESASTNQTSMYLCARKDRGRSNQPQHFGDGTRLSIL.

This chain joins TRBV21-1 and TRBJ1-2; the table names TRBD1, a call not compared with the DNA. TRBV21-1 counts as a pseudogene. The CDR3 consists of 15 residues. The CDR3 reads CASSFETGRSYGYTF. In DNA, the CDR3 is TGTGCCAGCAGCTTCGAGACAGGTCGCTCCTATGGCTACACCTTC.

This clone came up once. The junction and the germline gene differ at one end; a read error may be behind it. V usage is TRBV13 and J usage is TRBJ2-3; D might be TRBD1 (6 bases). Germline V gene sequence: CDR1 PRHDT, CDR2 FYEKMQ (reference sequence). CDR3 length equals 14 residues. CDR3 loop: CASSLGEQGLHRNF. CDR3 nucleotide sequence: TGTGCCAGCAGCTTAGGGGAACAGGGTTTGCATCGGAATTTT.

The chain uses TRBV7-2 and TRBJ2-7; 9 positions agree with TRBD2. The germline V gene encodes CDR1 SGHTA and CDR2 FQGNSA. The CDR3 length is 15 residues. The V and J ends lost 1 base and 4 bases, in that order; junction bases with no gene match: 5. The CDR3 nucleotides are TGTGCCAGCAGCTTAGTTGCTAGCGGGGTATACGAGCAGTACTTC. Its translation is CASSLVASGVYEQYF.

The gene calls are TRBV14 and TRBJ2-5, with D hard to call. The CDR3 is made up of 12 amino acids. Trimming removed 0 bases at V and 5 bases at J, with 4 bases between. Germline CDR1 and CDR2: SGHDN and FVKESK. The CDR3: CASSQDGETQYF. The CDR3 DNA follows: TGTGCCAGCAGCCAAGATGGCGAGACCCAGTACTTC. Full variable domain (remainder filled in from reference TRBV14 and TRBJ2-5): EAGVTQFPSHSVIEKGQTVTLRCDPISGHDNLYWYRRVMGKEIKFLLHFVKESKQDESGMPNNRFLAERTGGTYSTLKVQPAELEDSGVYFCASSQDGETQYFGPGTRLLVL.

V is TRBV5-4 and J is TRBJ1-6, with 7 bases lining up with TRBD1. V shed 3 bases, J shed 5 bases, and the junction held 2 bases outside the gene matches. The CDR3 length is 14 residues. Germline V gives CDR1 SGHNT, CDR2 YYREEE (reference sequence). The CDR3 is CASSSGQNNSPLHF. Written as DNA, the CDR3 is TGTGCCAGCAGCTCGGGACAGAATAATTCACCCCTCCACTTT.

The chain links TRBV15 to TRBJ2-2, with TRBD1 identical over 10 bases. The CDR3 is 13 amino acids. The V segment lost 7 bases and the J segment 6 bases; nucleotides outside the gene matches: 2. Germline V gene lookup returns CDR1 LNHNV and CDR2 YYDKDF (reference sequence). The chain's CDR3 is CATIGTGAGELFF. CDR3 DNA sequence: TGTGCCACCATAGGGACAGGGGCCGGGGAGCTGTTTTTT.

J is TRBJ1-4 and V is TRBV5-1, with TRBD1 identical over 7 bases. The CDR3 is made up of 14 amino acids. J was trimmed by 7 bases and V by 4 bases; bases with no gene match: 7. Germline V gives CDR1 SGHRS, CDR2 YFSETQ. The CDR3 sequence: CASSPSQGGEKLFF. CDR3 sequence (DNA): TGCGCCAGCAGCCCGTCCCAGGGGGGTGAAAAACTGTTTTTT.

The V and J genes are TRBV3-1 (or the pseudogene TRBV3-2) and TRBJ2-1, with 11 bases aligning to TRBD2. This CDR3 contains 16 residues. Germline V gives CDR1 LGHDT, CDR2 YNNKEL (reference sequence). V was pared by 4 bases and J by 7 bases, with 9 bases of the junction left unmatched. CDR3 sequence reads: CASSRSELAGGNEQFF. DNA of the CDR3: TGTGCCAGCAGCCGGTCGGAGTTAGCGGGGGGGAATGAGCAGTTCTTC.

V is TRBV19 and J is TRBJ1-4, with D unresolved. V lost 5 bases to trimming and J lost 0 bases, with 10 bases between them. This CDR3 is 15 amino acids long. Germline V gives CDR1 LNHDA, CDR2 SQIVND (reference sequence). The CDR3 loop reads CASSLTVATNEKLFF. The DNA for the CDR3 is TGTGCCAGTAGTCTCACAGTTGCAACTAATGAAAAACTGTTTTTT.

The gene calls are TRBV28 and TRBJ1-5; no clear D. V lost 6 bases to trimming and J lost 6 bases, with 9 bases between them. Per the germline V gene, CDR1 is MDHEN and CDR2 is SYDVKM. The CDR3 spans 12 residues. As DNA, the CDR3 is TGTGCCAGCAGCCCTTCCGGTCAGCCCCAGCATTTT. The encoded protein is CASSPSGQPQHF.